This T cell receptor beta chain came from a study of blood T cell repertoires in COVID-19. The overall study: Samples came from the United States, Italy and Spain, spanning acute and convalescent COVID-19. The analysed material was cDNA or gDNA that came from T cells, B-cell-depleted T cells, or PBMCs.

As handled by the study authors: Counts of nucleated cells, estimated from reference gene primer amplification, were obtained. The protocol was immunoSEQ multiplex PCR, while the TCRdb copy is restricted to in-frame clones and leaves out a portion. That table supplies the V and J calls and clone size; D and trimming were determined from the DNA. The sample holds just under 350,000 clones, 87% seen once. V was pared by 4 bases and J by 0 bases, with 1 base of the junction left unmatched. There are 15 residues in the CDR3. The germline V gene has CDR1 MNHEY and CDR2 SMNVEV (reference sequence). The table lists this clone with a count of one.

The chain carries TRBV27 and TRBJ2-3; the match to TRBD2 covers 10 bases. The sample consisted of peripheral blood. The receptor comes from a woman in her 50s with COVID-19, enrolled during active disease. The CDR3 here is CASSSGLASTDTQYF. The CDR3 DNA follows: TGTGCCAGCAGTTCGGGACTAGCGAGCACAGATACGCAGTATTTT.